Listed below are T cell receptor beta chains from one sample, sequenced in a study of T-cell reconstitution after alpha-beta-depleted transplantation in children. TCRdb analysed the PCR reads with MiXCR anew, one entry per CDR3 protein. The repertoire holds 250,000 to 350,000 distinct CDR3 sequences, with approximately 23% as singletons. The material sequenced was PBMCs, mostly from graft donor cells, taken 180 days after TCRalphabeta/CD19-depleted stem cell transplant. The receptors originated from a male patient aged 10-17 years who had a stem cell transplant for acute lymphoblastic leukemia, so the T cells may come from the graft donor. The CDR3 runs from the conserved cysteine through the conserved F or W. Each record gives: J gene, D gene, V gene, clone size, CDR3 protein, CDR3 DNA. D genes are given only for firm matches. A clone size is listed for some rows: how often the clone was seen (once, few, many), or a class if it is expanded.

J gene: TRBJ1-2
D gene: -
V gene: TRBV5-1
clone size: few
CDR3 protein: CASSFGTGRTYGYTF
CDR3 DNA: TGCGCCAGCAGCTTTGGGACCGGGAGAACATATGGCTACACCTTC

J gene: TRBJ2-1
D gene: -
V gene: TRBV20-1
clone size: medium-sized
CDR3 protein: CSVSWNEQFF
CDR3 DNA: TGCAGTGTCAGTTGGAATGAGCAGTTCTTC

J gene: TRBJ1-1
D gene: -
V gene: TRBV2
clone size: few
CDR3 protein: CASTVSRGNTEAFF
CDR3 DNA: TGTGCCAGCACCGTCAGCCGGGGGAACACTGAAGCTTTCTTT

J gene: TRBJ1-5
D gene: TRBD1
V gene: TRBV15
clone size: -
CDR3 protein: CATRGTEINQPQHF
CDR3 DNA: TGTGCCACCAGAGGGACAGAGATTAATCAGCCCCAGCATTTT

J gene: TRBJ2-7
D gene: -
V gene: TRBV5-1
clone size: many
CDR3 protein: CASSLESMSYEQYF
CDR3 DNA: TGCGCCAGCAGCTTGGAGTCTATGAGCTACGAGCAGTACTTC

J gene: TRBJ2-7
D gene: TRBD2
V gene: TRBV7-6
clone size: few
CDR3 protein: CASSLAFGSGTTIEQYF
CDR3 DNA: TGTGCCAGCAGCTTAGCCTTTGGTAGCGGGACAACTATCGAGCAGTACTTC

J gene: TRBJ1-1
D gene: -
V gene: TRBV10-3
clone size: -
CDR3 protein: CAIRMAANTEAFF
CDR3 DNA: TGTGCCATCAGGATGGCAGCGAACACTGAAGCTTTCTTT

J gene: TRBJ2-7
D gene: -
V gene: TRBV6-5
clone size: few
CDR3 protein: CASSYSLTSYEQYF
CDR3 DNA: TGTGCCAGCAGTTACTCGCTTACTTCCTACGAGCAGTACTTC

J gene: TRBJ2-1
D gene: -
V gene: TRBV4-1
clone size: -
CDR3 protein: CASSQGAAPYNEQFF
CDR3 DNA: TGCGCCAGCAGCCAAGGGGCAGCTCCCTACAATGAGCAGTTCTTC

J gene: TRBJ2-7
D gene: -
V gene: TRBV11-2
clone size: -
CDR3 protein: CASSLVGGEVYEQYF
CDR3 DNA: TGTGCCAGCAGCTTAGTAGGTGGGGAGGTCTACGAGCAGTACTTC

J gene: TRBJ2-7
D gene: -
V gene: TRBV12-3/TRBV12-4
clone size: -
CDR3 protein: CASSPNPNPYEQYF
CDR3 DNA: TGTGCCAGCAGTCCTAACCCCAATCCCTACGAGCAGTACTTC

J gene: TRBJ2-1
D gene: -
V gene: TRBV2
clone size: -
CDR3 protein: CASSDRADLWGEQFF
CDR3 DNA: TGTGCCAGCAGTGACCGCGCGGACCTTTGGGGTGAGCAGTTCTTC

J gene: TRBJ2-3
D gene: TRBD2
V gene: TRBV27
clone size: few
CDR3 protein: CASSLSLLAGASTDTQYF
CDR3 DNA: TGTGCCAGCAGTTTATCCCTACTAGCGGGGGCCAGCACAGATACGCAGTATTTT

J gene: TRBJ2-1
D gene: TRBD1
V gene: TRBV27
clone size: -
CDR3 protein: CASTPGQVYNEQFF
CDR3 DNA: TGTGCCAGCACTCCGGGACAGGTCTACAATGAGCAGTTCTTC

J gene: TRBJ2-1
D gene: TRBD2
V gene: TRBV20-1
clone size: few
CDR3 protein: CSAPRTSGYNEQFF
CDR3 DNA: TGCAGTGCCCCCAGGACTAGCGGGTACAATGAGCAGTTCTTC

J gene: TRBJ1-4
D gene: TRBD1
V gene: TRBV27
clone size: few
CDR3 protein: CANRTGVNEKLFF
CDR3 DNA: TGTGCCAACCGGACAGGGGTGAATGAAAAACTGTTTTTT

J gene: TRBJ2-7
D gene: -
V gene: TRBV27
clone size: few
CDR3 protein: CASSPTGGLKGAQQYF
CDR3 DNA: TGTGCCAGCAGTCCCACCGGAGGTCTTAAAGGGGCCCAGCAGTACTTC

J gene: TRBJ2-5
D gene: -
V gene: TRBV7-2
clone size: -
CDR3 protein: CASSLPWGKHQETQYF
CDR3 DNA: TGTGCCAGCAGCCTTCCTTGGGGCAAACACCAAGAGACCCAGTACTTC

J gene: TRBJ2-7
D gene: -
V gene: TRBV10-2
clone size: -
CDR3 protein: CASSDGNSYEQYF
CDR3 DNA: TGCGCCAGCAGTGATGGGAACTCCTACGAGCAGTACTTC

J gene: TRBJ2-7
D gene: -
V gene: TRBV29-1
clone size: few
CDR3 protein: CSVEGRAGGTSYEQYF
CDR3 DNA: TGCAGCGTTGAAGGGAGGGCAGGGGGTACTTCCTACGAGCAGTACTTC

J gene: TRBJ1-1
D gene: -
V gene: TRBV20-1
clone size: -
CDR3 protein: CSARDQGQGIQAEAFF
CDR3 DNA: TGCAGTGCTAGAGATCAAGGGCAGGGCATACAGGCTGAAGCTTTCTTT

J gene: TRBJ2-2
D gene: -
V gene: TRBV7-2
clone size: many
CDR3 protein: CASSSEGPGELFF
CDR3 DNA: TGTGCCAGCAGCTCGGAGGGACCCGGGGAGCTGTTTTTT